This TCR beta chain was obtained from a study of a mutant IDH1 vaccine in newly diagnosed glioma. This CDR3 is built from 16 residues. Trimming took 10 bases from V and 0 from J, leaving 21 bases between them. Germline CDR1 is KGHSH and CDR2 is LQKENI. Stated time point: week 5, during vaccination. Each dose of the vaccine consisted of 300 ug of mutant IDH1 20-mer peptide, with topical imiquimod. Details on this clone: Its target is unknown.

Profiling relied on immunoSEQ multiplex PCR, and the TCRdb table lists in-frame clones only, not all of them. The sample shows 75,000 to 80,000 clones, around nine tenths of them seen only once. This receptor was identified in a woman aged 45 to 65 with glioma. Source: PBMCs, taken from a glioma patient whose treatment included an IDH1 peptide vaccine. The gene calls are TRBV18 and TRBJ1-1; D might be TRBD1 (5 bases). Here the CDR3 reads CATSPWGRRMNTEAFF. DNA of the CDR3: TGTGCCACTTCACCCTGGGGCAGGAGGATGAACACTGAAGCTTTCTTT.